This T cell receptor beta chain originates from a study of T cell responses to AZD1222 COVID-19 vaccine. Looking at the study overall: Second-dose schedules of about 4 or about 12 weeks were combined. Study-wide results and caveats: Vaccine-associated CD4 TCRs ranged over spike, dominating at 160-218 and 743-854.

Trimming removed 7 bases from V and 7 bases from J; junction bases left unmatched: 4. This CDR3 has 12 residues. Germline CDR1 is LNHDA and CDR2 is SQIVND (reference sequence). TCRdb's table, derived via immunoSEQ multiplex PCR, lists solely in-frame clones and lacks some. The sample yields about 57,000 clones, 70% to 90% seen once. A remark on this clone: Its antigen is undetermined.

This clonotype was sampled from an adult in good health. Material: peripheral blood, obtained on day 0 of AZD1222 vaccination. The chain couples TRBV19 to TRBJ2-1, with 7 nucleotides matching TRBD2. CDR3 DNA sequence: TGTGCCAGTAATGCGGGAGCAAATGAGCAGTTCTTC. Translated, it gives CASNAGANEQFF.